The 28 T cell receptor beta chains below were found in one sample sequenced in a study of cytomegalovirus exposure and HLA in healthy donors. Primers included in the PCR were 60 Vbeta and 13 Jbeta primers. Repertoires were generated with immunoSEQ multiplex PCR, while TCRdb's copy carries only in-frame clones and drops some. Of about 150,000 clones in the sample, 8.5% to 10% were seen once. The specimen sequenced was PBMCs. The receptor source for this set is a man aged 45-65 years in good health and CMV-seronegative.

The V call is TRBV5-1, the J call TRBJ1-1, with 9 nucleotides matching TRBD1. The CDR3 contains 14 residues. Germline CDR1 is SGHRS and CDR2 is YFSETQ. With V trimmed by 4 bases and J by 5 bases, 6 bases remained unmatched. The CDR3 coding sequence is TGCGCCAGCAGCCCCGGGACAGGGATGACTGAAGCTTTCTTT. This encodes CASSPGTGMTEAFF. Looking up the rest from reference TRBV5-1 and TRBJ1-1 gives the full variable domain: KAGVTQTPRYLIKTRGQQVTLSCSPISGHRSVSWYQQTPGQGLQFLFEYFSETQRNKGNFPGRFSGRQFSNSRSEMNVSTLELGDSALYLCASSPGTGMTEAFFGQGTRLTVV.

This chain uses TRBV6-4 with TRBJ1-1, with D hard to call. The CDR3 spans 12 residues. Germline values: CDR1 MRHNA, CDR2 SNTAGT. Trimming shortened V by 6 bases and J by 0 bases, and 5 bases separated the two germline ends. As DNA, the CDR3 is TGTGCCAGCAGAGGAGTGAACACTGAAGCTTTCTTT. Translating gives CASRGVNTEAFF.

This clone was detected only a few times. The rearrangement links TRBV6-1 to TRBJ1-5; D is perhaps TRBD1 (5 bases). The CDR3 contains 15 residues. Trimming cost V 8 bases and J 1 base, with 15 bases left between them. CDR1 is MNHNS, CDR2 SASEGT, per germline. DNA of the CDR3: TGTGCCAGCCAGGAGGGGAGGGCGAGCAATCAGCCCCAGCATTTT. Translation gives CASQEGRASNQPQHF.

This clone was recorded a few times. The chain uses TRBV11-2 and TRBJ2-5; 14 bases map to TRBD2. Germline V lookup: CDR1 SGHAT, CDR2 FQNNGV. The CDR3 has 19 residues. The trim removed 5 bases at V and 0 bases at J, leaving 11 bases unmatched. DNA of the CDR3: TGTGCCAGCAGCGGCTCCCGGGGACTAGCGGGAGACTACCAAGAGACCCAGTACTTC. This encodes CASSGSRGLAGDYQETQYF.

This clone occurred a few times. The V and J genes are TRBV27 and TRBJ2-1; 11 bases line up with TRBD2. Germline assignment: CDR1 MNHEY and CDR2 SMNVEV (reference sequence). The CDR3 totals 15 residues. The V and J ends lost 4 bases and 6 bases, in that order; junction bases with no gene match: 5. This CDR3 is CASSSLAGGSNEQFF. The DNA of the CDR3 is TGTGCCAGCAGTTCCCTAGCGGGAGGATCCAATGAGCAGTTCTTC.

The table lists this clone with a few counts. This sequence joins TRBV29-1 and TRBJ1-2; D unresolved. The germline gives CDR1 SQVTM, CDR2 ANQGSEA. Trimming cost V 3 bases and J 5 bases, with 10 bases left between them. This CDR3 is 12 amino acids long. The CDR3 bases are TGCAGCGTTGACCATGTCAGTTATGGCTACACCTTC. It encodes CSVDHVSYGYTF.

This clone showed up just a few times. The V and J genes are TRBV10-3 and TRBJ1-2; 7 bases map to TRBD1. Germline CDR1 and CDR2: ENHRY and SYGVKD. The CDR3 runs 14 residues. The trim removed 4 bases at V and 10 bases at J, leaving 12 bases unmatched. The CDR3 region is CAISVAGQANIYTF. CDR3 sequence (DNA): TGTGCCATCAGTGTGGCAGGACAGGCAAATATCTACACCTTC.

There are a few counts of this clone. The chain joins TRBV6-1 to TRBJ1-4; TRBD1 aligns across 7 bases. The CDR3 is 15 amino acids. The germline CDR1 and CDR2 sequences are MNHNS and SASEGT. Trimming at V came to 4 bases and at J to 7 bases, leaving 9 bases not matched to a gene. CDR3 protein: CASSVLTYRGEKLFF. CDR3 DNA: TGTGCCAGCAGTGTACTTACCTACAGGGGTGAAAAACTGTTTTTT.

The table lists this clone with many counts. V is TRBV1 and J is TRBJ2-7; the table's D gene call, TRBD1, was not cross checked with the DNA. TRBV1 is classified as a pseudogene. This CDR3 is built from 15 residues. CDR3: CTRRGLGQGVCEQYF. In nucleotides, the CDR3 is TGCACCAGGAGAGGATTGGGGCAGGGGGTCTGCGAGCAGTACTTC.

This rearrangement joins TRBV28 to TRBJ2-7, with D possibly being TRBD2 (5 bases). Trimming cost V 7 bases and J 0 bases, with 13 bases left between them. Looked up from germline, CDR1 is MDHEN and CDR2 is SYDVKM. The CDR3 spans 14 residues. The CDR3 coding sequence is TGTGCCAGCACCCGTGAGGGTATCTCCTACGAGCAGTACTTC. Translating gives CASTREGISYEQYF.

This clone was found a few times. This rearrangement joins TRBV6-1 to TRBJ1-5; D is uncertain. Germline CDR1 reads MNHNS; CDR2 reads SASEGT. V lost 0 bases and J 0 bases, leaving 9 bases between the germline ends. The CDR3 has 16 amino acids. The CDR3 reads CASSEAASLSNQPQHF. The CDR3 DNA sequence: TGTGCCAGCAGTGAAGCAGCAAGCCTTAGCAATCAGCCCCAGCATTTT.

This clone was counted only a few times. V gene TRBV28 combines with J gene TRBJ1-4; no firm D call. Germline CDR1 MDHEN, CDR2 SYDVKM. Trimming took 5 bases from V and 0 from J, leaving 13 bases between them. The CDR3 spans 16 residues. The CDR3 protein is CASSPRYIATNEKLFF. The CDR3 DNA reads TGTGCCAGCAGTCCCAGGTATATCGCAACTAATGAAAAACTGTTTTTT.

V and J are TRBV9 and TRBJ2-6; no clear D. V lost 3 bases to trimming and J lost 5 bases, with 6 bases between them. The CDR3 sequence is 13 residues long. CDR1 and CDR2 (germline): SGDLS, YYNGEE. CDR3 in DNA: TGTGCCAGCAGCGATACTTGGGCCAACGTCCTGACTTTC. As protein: CASSDTWANVLTF. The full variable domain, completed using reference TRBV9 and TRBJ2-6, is DSGVTQTPKHLITATGQRVTLRCSPRSGDLSVYWYQQSLDQGLQFLIQYYNGEERAKGNILERFSAQQFPDLHSELNLSSLELGDSALYFCASSDTWANVLTFGAGSRLTVL.

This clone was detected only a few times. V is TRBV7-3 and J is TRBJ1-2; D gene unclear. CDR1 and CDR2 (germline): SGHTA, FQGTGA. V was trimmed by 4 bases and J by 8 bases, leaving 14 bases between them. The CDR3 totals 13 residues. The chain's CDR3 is CASSSQPGGGYTF. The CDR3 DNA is TGTGCCAGCAGCTCCCAACCTGGAGGCGGCTACACCTTC.

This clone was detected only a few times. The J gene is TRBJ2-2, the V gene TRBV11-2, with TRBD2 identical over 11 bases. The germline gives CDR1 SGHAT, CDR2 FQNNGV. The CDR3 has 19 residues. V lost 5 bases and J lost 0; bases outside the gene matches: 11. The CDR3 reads CASSPYRRLAGSNTGELFF. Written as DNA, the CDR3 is TGTGCCAGCAGCCCTTATCGGAGACTAGCGGGATCGAACACCGGGGAGCTGTTTTTT.

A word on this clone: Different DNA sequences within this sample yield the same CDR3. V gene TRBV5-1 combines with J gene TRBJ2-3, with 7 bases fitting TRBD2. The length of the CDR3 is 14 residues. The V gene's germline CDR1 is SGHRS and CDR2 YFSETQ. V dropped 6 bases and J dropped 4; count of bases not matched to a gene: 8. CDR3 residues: CASNEGGSPDTQYF. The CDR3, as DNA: TGCGCCAGCAACGAGGGAGGGAGCCCAGATACGCAGTATTTT.

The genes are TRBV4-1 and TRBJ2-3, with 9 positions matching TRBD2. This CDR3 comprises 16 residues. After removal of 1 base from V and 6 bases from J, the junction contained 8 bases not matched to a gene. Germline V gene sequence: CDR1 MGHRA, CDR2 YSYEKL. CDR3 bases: TGCGCCAGCAGCCAAGTTAGCGGGAGTAGGTTGGATACGCAGTATTTT. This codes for CASSQVSGSRLDTQYF.

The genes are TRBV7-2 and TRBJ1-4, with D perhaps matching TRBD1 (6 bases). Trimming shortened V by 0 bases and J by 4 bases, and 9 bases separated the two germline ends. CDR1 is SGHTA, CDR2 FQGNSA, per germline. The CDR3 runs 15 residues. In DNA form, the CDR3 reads TGTGCCAGCAGCTTAGCAACAGGGAATAATGAAAAACTGTTTTTT. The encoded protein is CASSLATGNNEKLFF.

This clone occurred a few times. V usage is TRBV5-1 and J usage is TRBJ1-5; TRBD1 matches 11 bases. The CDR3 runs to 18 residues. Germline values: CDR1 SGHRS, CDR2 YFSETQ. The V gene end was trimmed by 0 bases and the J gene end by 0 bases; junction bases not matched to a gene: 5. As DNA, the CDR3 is TGCGCCAGCAGCTTGGGGACAGGGGGCTTATTTAGCAATCAGCCCCAGCATTTT. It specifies CASSLGTGGLFSNQPQHF. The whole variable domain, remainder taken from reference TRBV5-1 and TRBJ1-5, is KAGVTQTPRYLIKTRGQQVTLSCSPISGHRSVSWYQQTPGQGLQFLFEYFSETQRNKGNFPGRFSGRQFSNSRSEMNVSTLELGDSALYLCASSLGTGGLFSNQPQHFGDGTRLSIL.

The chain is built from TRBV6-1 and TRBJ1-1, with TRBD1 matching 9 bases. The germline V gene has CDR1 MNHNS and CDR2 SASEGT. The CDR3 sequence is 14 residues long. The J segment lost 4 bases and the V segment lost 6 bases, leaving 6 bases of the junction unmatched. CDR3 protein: CASSWDRVGTEAFF. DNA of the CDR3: TGTGCCAGCAGCTGGGACAGGGTTGGCACTGAAGCTTTCTTT.

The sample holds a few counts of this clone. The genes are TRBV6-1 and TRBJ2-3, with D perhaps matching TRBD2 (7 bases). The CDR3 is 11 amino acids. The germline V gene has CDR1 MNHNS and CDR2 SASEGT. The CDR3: CAGGALDTQYF. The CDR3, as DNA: TGTGCGGGGGGGGCCTTAGATACGCAGTATTTT.

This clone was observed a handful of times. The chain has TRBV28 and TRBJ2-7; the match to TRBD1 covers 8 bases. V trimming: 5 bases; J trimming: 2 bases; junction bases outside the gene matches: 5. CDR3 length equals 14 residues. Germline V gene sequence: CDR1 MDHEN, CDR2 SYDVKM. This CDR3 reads CASSPDRVAYEQYF. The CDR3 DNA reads TGTGCCAGCAGTCCGGACAGGGTCGCCTACGAGCAGTACTTC.

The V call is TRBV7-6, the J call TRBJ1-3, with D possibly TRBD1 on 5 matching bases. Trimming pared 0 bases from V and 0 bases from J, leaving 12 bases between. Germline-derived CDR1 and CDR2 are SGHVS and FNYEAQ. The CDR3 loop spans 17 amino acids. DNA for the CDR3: TGTGCCAGCAGCTTAGCTGGAGGGGACTTCTCTGGAAACACCATATATTTT. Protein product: CASSLAGGDFSGNTIYF. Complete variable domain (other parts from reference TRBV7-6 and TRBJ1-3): GAGVSQSPRYKVTKRGQDVALRCDPISGHVSLYWYRQALGQGPEFLTYFNYEAQQDKSGLPNDRFSAERPEGSISTLTIQRTEQRDSAMYRCASSLAGGDFSGNTIYFGEGSWLTVV.

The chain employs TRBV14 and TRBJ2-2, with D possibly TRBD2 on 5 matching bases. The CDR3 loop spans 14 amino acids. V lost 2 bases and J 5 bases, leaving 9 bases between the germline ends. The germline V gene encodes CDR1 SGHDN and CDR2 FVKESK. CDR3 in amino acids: CASSQYRGTGELFF. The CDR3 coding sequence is TGTGCCAGCAGCCAATACCGGGGTACCGGGGAGCTGTTTTTT. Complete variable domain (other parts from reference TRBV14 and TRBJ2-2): EAGVTQFPSHSVIEKGQTVTLRCDPISGHDNLYWYRRVMGKEIKFLLHFVKESKQDESGMPNNRFLAERTGGTYSTLKVQPAELEDSGVYFCASSQYRGTGELFFGEGSRLTVL.

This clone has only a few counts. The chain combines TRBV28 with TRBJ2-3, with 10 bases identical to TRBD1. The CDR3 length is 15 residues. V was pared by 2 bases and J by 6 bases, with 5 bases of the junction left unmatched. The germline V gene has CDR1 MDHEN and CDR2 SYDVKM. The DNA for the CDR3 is TGTGCCAGCAGTTTAAGGACAGGGGGGATGGATACGCAGTATTTT. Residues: CASSLRTGGMDTQYF.

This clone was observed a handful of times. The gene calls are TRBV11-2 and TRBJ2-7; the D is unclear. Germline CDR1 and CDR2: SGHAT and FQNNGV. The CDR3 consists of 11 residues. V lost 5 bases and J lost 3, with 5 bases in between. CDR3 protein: CASSRLYEQYF. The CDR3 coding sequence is TGTGCCAGCAGCCGACTCTACGAGCAGTACTTC.

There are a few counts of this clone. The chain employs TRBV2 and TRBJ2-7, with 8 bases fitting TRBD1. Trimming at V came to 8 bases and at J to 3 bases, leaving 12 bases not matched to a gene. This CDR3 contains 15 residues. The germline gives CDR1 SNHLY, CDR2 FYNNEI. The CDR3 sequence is CASAYLRGQGYEQYV. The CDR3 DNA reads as TGTGCCAGCGCCTACCTCCGAGGACAGGGCTACGAGCAGTACGTC.

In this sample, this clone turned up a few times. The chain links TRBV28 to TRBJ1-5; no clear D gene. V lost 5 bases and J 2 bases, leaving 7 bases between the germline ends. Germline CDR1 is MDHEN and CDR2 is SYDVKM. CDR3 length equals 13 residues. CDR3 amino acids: CASSLLGNQPQHF. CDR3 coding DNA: TGTGCCAGCAGTCTACTTGGCAATCAGCCCCAGCATTTT.